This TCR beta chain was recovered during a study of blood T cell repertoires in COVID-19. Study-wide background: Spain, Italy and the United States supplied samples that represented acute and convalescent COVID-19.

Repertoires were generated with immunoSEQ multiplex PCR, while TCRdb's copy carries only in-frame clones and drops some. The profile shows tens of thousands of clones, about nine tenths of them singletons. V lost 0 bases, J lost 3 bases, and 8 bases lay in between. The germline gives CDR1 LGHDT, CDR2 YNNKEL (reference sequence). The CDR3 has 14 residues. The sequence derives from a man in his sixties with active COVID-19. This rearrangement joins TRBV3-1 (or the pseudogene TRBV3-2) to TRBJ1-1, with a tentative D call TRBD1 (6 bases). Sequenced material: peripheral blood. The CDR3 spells CASSQDTGYTEAFF. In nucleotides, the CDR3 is TGTGCCAGCAGCCAAGATACAGGGTACACTGAAGCTTTCTTT.